In its sample, the clone carrying this T cell receptor beta chain was seen a few times. These data are taken from a study of T cell repertoires in cytomegalovirus infection. As for the study in general: Public signatures in TCR beta pointed to CMV infection and matching HLA type.

MiXCR, applied by TCRdb to the reads, yields one record per CDR3 protein. The table has fewer than 200,000 distinct CDR3 sequences, about 15% seen once; the top ten hold 25% to 30%. Germline assignment: CDR1 MRHNA and CDR2 SNTAGT. This CDR3 contains 15 residues. Trimming removed 0 bases from V and 4 bases from J; junction bases left unmatched: 1. Sequenced sample: PBMCs. This receptor was taken from a human donor in good health (CMV status not recorded). Some clones in this sample may be carry-over from other donors' samples. The rearrangement links TRBV6-4 to TRBJ2-2, with 8 bases aligning to TRBD2. The CDR3: CASSDSSGGTGELFF. In DNA, the CDR3 is TGTGCCAGCAGTGACTCGAGCGGGGGCACCGGGGAGCTGTTTTTT.